This T cell receptor (beta chain) was sequenced for a study of T cells in Graves' hyperthyroidism and ophthalmopathy (dated by TCRdb to 2018 to 2020). Context from the whole study: Peripheral blood samples were taken at initial diagnosis, before any treatment was given. TCR V-J signatures able to tell the groups apart were searched for in a discovery cohort of 100 patients, of whom fewer than 45 had Graves' ophthalmopathy and roughly 58 had stable Graves' hyperthyroidism. Prospective prediction of ophthalmopathy was tested in an independent validation cohort of approximately 19 hyperthyroidism patients and roughly 16 patients who later progressed to ophthalmopathy. For training and testing, the approximately 92 patients in the discovery cohort were randomly divided in a 7:3 ratio. Thyroid tissue and blood T-cell repertoires from six Graves' hyperthyroidism patients were also compared in the study. After blood sampling, hyperthyroidism patients were treated with methimazole at a starting dose of 30 mg daily, and ophthalmopathy patients were treated with high-dose intravenous methylprednisolone. TCR Vbeta CDR3 sequencing of around 130 peripheral blood samples (over 40 ophthalmopathy, 75 or so hyperthyroidism and approximately 17 progressor patients) is reported in the paper. The research as a whole found: No statistical method was used to set the sample size in advance, and investigators knew the group allocation. Most expanded thyroid clonotypes (frequency above 0.001) were also detected in blood, a finding suggesting that blood repertoires may reflect thyroid immune responses. In cross-validation, a model built on a 13 V-J signature told ophthalmopathy apart from stable hyperthyroidism with 85% to 90% sensitivity and 81% to 82% specificity, and in testing the same model reached 80%/75%. In validation, progression to ophthalmopathy was predicted by the model with roughly 69% sensitivity and roughly 76% specificity, a median of approximately 7.1 months before onset.

Comments on this clonotype: Its antigen is unknown. Per-base qualities were not stored, and no clone one base away is much larger.

Stable Graves' hyperthyroidism was defined as no progression to ophthalmopathy during 18 months of follow-up. Hyperthyroidism patients were aged 18 to 65 years and newly diagnosed, with disease duration of less than 2 months. Exclusion was applied to patients with uncontrolled infections, other autoimmune diseases, pregnancy or lactation. Diagnoses were based on clinical symptoms, serum thyroxine and TRAb, thyroid ultrasound and orbital computed tomography. Ficoll-Paque density gradient centrifugation was used to isolate PBMCs from around 10 ml of fresh peripheral blood. Total RNA was extracted with Trizol reagent, and quality was checked on an Agilent 2100 Bioanalyzer. CDR1 is given as SNHLY and CDR2 as FYNNEI, both from the germline V gene. The germline V and J ends show losses of 0 bases and 6 bases respectively, and no gene match explains 9 bases of the junction. The CDR3 runs 18 amino acids, cysteine and phenylalanine included. Left in the record is the CDR3 DNA by itself, 54 bases read in frame from the first base.

The TCR beta CDR3 regions were amplified from RNA transcripts. The first round of RT-PCR for the TCR CDR3 was performed with the HTBI primer set and the Qiagen OneStep RT-PCR kit. Libraries were constructed in a second round of multiplex PCR, after which size selection and purification were carried out. The libraries were sequenced on an Illumina HiSeq2000 using paired-end 100 bp reads. The original methods were these. SOAPnuke was used to process the raw data, removing reads that contained adapters or uncalled bases, had a mean Phred below 15, or lacked an exact match to the constant primer or identifier. COPE v1.2.5 was used to merge the high-quality paired reads, and each unique nucleotide sequence was defined as a clonotype. MiTCR v1.1 was used to align clonotypes to the IMGT TRBV, TRBD and TRBJ reference segments. Only V-J combinations with frequency above 0.0001, covering about 99% of repertoires, were analysed. The TCS score was defined as the ratio of F50 (clonal expansion) to E x V (chaos), calculated using BLOSUM62-based TCRdist between CDR3 peptides within each V-J. Welch's t-statistics and random forest reduced around 510 V-J features to 13, which were used in a naive Bayes classifier (R e1071). In TCRdb, the public reads were trimmed at Q25 with fastp and aligned with MiXCR, with productive beta chains retained. Records with the same CDR3 protein are collapsed into one entry carrying the most frequent genes and DNA. It is TCRdb's table, rather than the study itself, that gives the V and J calls and clone size. Here the sample has more than 150,000 distinct CDR3 sequences; about a sixth occur a single time. The top ten clonotypes cover approximately 28% of the sample.

The TCR comes from a woman between 45 and 60 years old with Graves' hyperthyroidism. Sample: blood. The chain is encoded by TRBV2 joined to TRBJ2-2, with 11 bases aligning to TRBD2. Read as DNA, the sequence is TGTGCCAGCAGTGAAGCGTTAGCGGGGGGGCAGAGAGCCGGGGAGCTGTTTTTT. Its amino acids are CASSEALAGGQRAGELFF.